A single sample is the source of the 27 T cell receptor beta chains below, sequenced in a study of blood T cell repertoires in COVID-19. TCRdb's table, derived via immunoSEQ multiplex PCR, lists solely in-frame clones and lacks some. The sample contains 140,000 or so clones, around four fifths of which appear only once. Sequencing used peripheral blood. The receptors shown here come from an elderly woman with acute or convalescent COVID-19.

The chain carries TRBV18 and TRBJ1-5, with D possibly being TRBD1 (6 bases). Germline values: CDR1 KGHSH, CDR2 LQKENI. Trimming removed 5 bases from V and 4 bases from J, with 9 bases in between. The CDR3 is 13 amino acids. The CDR3 DNA is TGTGCCAGCTCAAGGGACACAAATCAGCCCCAGCATTTT. It codes for CASSRDTNQPQHF.

The genes are TRBV5-4 and TRBJ2-4; the match to TRBD1 covers 7 bases. The CDR3 has 15 residues. The ends lost 4 bases at V and 4 bases at J; junction bases unmatched: 8. CDR1 and CDR2 from the germline V gene are SGHNT and YYREEE (reference sequence). This CDR3 reads CASSLGTARKNIQYF. Here the CDR3 DNA reads TGTGCCAGCAGCCTTGGGACAGCCCGAAAAAACATTCAGTACTTC.

The count of this clone is one. V gene TRBV28 combines with J gene TRBJ2-3; TRBD2 aligns across 8 bases. V lost 4 bases, J lost 2 bases, and 8 bases stayed unmatched. CDR1 is MDHEN and CDR2 is SYDVKM in the germline V gene. CDR3 length: 16 amino acids. CDR3 residues: CASSSNRGGLTDTQYF. CDR3 in DNA: TGTGCCAGCAGTTCGAACCGGGGGGGACTCACAGATACGCAGTATTTT.

The genes are TRBV18 and TRBJ2-7; D gene uncertain. Germline CDR1 is KGHSH and CDR2 is LQKENI. V dropped 6 bases and J dropped 6 bases, with 6 bases sitting between them. The CDR3 runs 10 residues. CDR3 sequence (DNA): TGTGCCAGCTCCCTCTCCGAGCAGTACTTC. Its protein product is CASSLSEQYF.

The genes are TRBV7-9 and TRBJ1-4, with 8 nucleotides matching TRBD1. Per the germline V gene, CDR1 is SEHNR and CDR2 is FQNEAQ (reference sequence). V trimming: 4 bases; J trimming: 3 bases; junction bases outside the gene matches: 4. This CDR3 has 15 residues. Written as DNA, the CDR3 is TGTGCCAGCAGCTCGACGACAGGGGCTAATGAAAAACTGTTTTTT. Amino acid sequence: CASSSTTGANEKLFF.

V usage is TRBV2 and J usage is TRBJ2-3; 13 nucleotides align to TRBD2. The CDR3 runs to 19 residues. The germline V gene encodes CDR1 SNHLY and CDR2 FYNNEI. Trimming took 3 bases from V and 3 from J; bases not matched to a gene: 12. This CDR3 reads CASSEIPAGLAGVTDTQYF. In nucleotides, the CDR3 is TGTGCCAGCAGTGAGATACCGGCCGGACTAGCGGGAGTAACAGATACGCAGTATTTT.

This chain connects TRBV5-1 to TRBJ1-1, with D perhaps matching TRBD1 (5 bases). Germline CDR1 is SGHRS and CDR2 is YFSETQ. CDR3 length: 15 residues. V was cut by 4 bases and J by 4 bases, with 17 bases left in between. CDR3 bases: TGCGCCAGCAGCCACAGGTTGGGTTCGGGCACTGAAGCTTTCTTT. Its protein product is CASSHRLGSGTEAFF.

V and J are TRBV7-2 and TRBJ2-2, with 10 bases matching TRBD1. The germline gives CDR1 SGHTA, CDR2 FQGNSA. With V trimmed by 4 bases and J by 5 bases, 1 base remained unmatched. The CDR3 is 14 amino acids. The CDR3 DNA sequence: TGTGCCAGCAGCTGGACAGGGGGTACCGGGGAGCTGTTTTTT. Its protein product is CASSWTGGTGELFF.

The chain couples TRBV5-1 to TRBJ2-3; no reliable D call. Looked up from germline, CDR1 is SGHRS and CDR2 is YFSETQ. V lost 1 base and J lost 3, with 12 bases in between. CDR3 size: 15 residues. The CDR3: CASSLRVVETDTQYF. The DNA of the CDR3 is TGCGCCAGCAGCTTGCGGGTTGTAGAAACAGATACGCAGTATTTT.

The sample holds one count of this clone. The chain combines TRBV7-8 with TRBJ1-2, with D possibly being TRBD1 (6 bases). The CDR3 spans 12 residues. Germline lookup yields CDR1 SGHVS and CDR2 FQNEAQ. Trimming shortened V by 4 bases and J by 5 bases, and 8 bases separated the two germline ends. The CDR3 loop is CASSYTGYGYTF. In DNA, the CDR3 is TGTGCCAGCAGCTATACAGGGTATGGCTACACCTTC.

The chain uses TRBV6-5 and TRBJ2-1, with 9 bases that match TRBD2. V lost 3 bases to trimming and J lost 2 bases; unmatched junction nucleotides: 5. The germline gives CDR1 MNHEY, CDR2 SVGAGI. The CDR3 has 16 amino acids. The CDR3 protein is CASSYSAGGPYNEQFF. DNA of the CDR3: TGTGCCAGCAGTTATTCAGCGGGAGGCCCCTACAATGAGCAGTTCTTC.

The J gene is TRBJ1-5, the V gene TRBV28; 7 bases line up with TRBD1. This CDR3 is built from 14 residues. Trimming took 2 bases from V and 7 from J; bases not matched to a gene: 5. Germline CDR1 and CDR2: MDHEN and SYDVKM. CDR3 DNA: TGTGCCAGCAGTTTACAGGGGGTAGGCCAGCCCCAGCATTTT. As protein: CASSLQGVGQPQHF. Full variable domain (outside the CDR3, taken from reference TRBV28 and TRBJ1-5): DVKVTQSSRYLVKRTGEKVFLECVQDMDHENMFWYRQDPGLGLRLIYFSYDVKMKEKGDIPEGYSVSREKKERFSLILESASTNQTSMYLCASSLQGVGQPQHFGDGTRLSIL.

The chain employs TRBV27 and TRBJ2-7; D may be TRBD1 (5 bases). The CDR3 covers 14 residues. Germline loops: CDR1 MNHEY, CDR2 SMNVEV (reference sequence). Trimming took off 4 bases at V and 2 bases at J, with 12 bases between the two ends. This CDR3 is CASSSRGLTYEQYF. In DNA form, the CDR3 reads TGTGCCAGCAGTTCAAGGGGTCTTACCTACGAGCAGTACTTC.

The rearrangement uses TRBV15 and TRBJ1-4; unclear D gene. Trimming removed 3 bases from V and 8 bases from J, with 16 bases in between. Germline V gives CDR1 LNHNV, CDR2 YYDKDF (reference sequence). This CDR3 contains 15 residues. The CDR3 coding sequence is TGTGCCACCAGCAGTGGTCCCGGAGGTCAGGAAAAACTGTTTTTT. Amino acid sequence: CATSSGPGGQEKLFF.

The rearrangement joins TRBV7-9 to TRBJ1-2; no clear D gene. V lost 5 bases and J 8 bases, leaving 15 bases between the germline ends. This CDR3 is built from 13 residues. Per germline, CDR1 SEHNR and CDR2 FQNEAQ (reference sequence). The DNA for the CDR3 is TGTGCCAGCAGCCTCAGGTTACAGACGGGCTACACCTTC. Residues: CASSLRLQTGYTF.

This clone has a handful of counts. V gene TRBV2 combines with J gene TRBJ1-1, with TRBD1 matching over 12 bases. Germline CDR1 is SNHLY and CDR2 is FYNNEI. V lost 7 bases, J lost 3 bases, and 15 bases stayed unmatched. This CDR3 region has 18 residues. Here the CDR3 reads CASTGLGQGAHVDTEAFF. Written as DNA, the CDR3 is TGTGCCAGCACCGGACTGGGACAGGGGGCCCACGTGGACACTGAAGCTTTCTTT.

V is TRBV7-3 and J is TRBJ1-2, with D unresolved. Germline CDR1 is SGHTA and CDR2 is FQGTGA. The CDR3 has 17 amino acids. The V end was cut by 4 bases, the J end by 0 bases, with 18 bases between. The CDR3 DNA follows: TGTGCCAGCAGCTCTTCTGGCCCAGTACTATCTAACTATGGCTACACCTTC. Its translation: CASSSSGPVLSNYGYTF.

In this sample, this clone turned up once. This chain links TRBV18 with TRBJ2-7; a weak D match, TRBD2 (7 bases). V lost 6 bases to trimming and J lost 0 bases, with 15 bases between them. Germline V gives CDR1 KGHSH, CDR2 LQKENI. The CDR3 spans 15 residues. The CDR3 DNA sequence: TGTGCCAGCTCCCCGGGGGGCGGGAGCTCCTACGAGCAGTACTTC. It translates to CASSPGGGSSYEQYF.

V and J are TRBV10-2 and TRBJ2-7, with D tentatively TRBD2 (5 bases). The CDR3 totals 13 residues. CDR1 is WSHSY, CDR2 SAAADI, per germline. Trimming removed 8 bases from V and 1 base from J, with 12 bases in between. DNA for the CDR3: TGCGCCAGCGGAGGAGGAGCTTCCTACGAGCAGTACTTC. Its protein product is CASGGGASYEQYF.

This clone was found a few times. The J gene is TRBJ1-3, the V gene TRBV3-1 (or the pseudogene TRBV3-2); the D is unclear. The CDR3 covers 15 residues. Trimming left V 5 bases short and J 0 bases short, with 11 bases between. Germline V gives CDR1 LGHDT, CDR2 YNNKEL (reference sequence). The CDR3 coding sequence is TGTGCCAGCAGCTCCACCGTAGACTCTGGAAACACCATATATTTT. This codes for CASSSTVDSGNTIYF.

The chain couples TRBV18 to TRBJ2-3; 7 bases map to TRBD1. V trimming: 4 bases; J trimming: 3 bases; junction bases outside the gene matches: 7. Germline lookup yields CDR1 KGHSH and CDR2 LQKENI. CDR3 length equals 15 residues. CDR3 sequence: CASSLVGRGTDTQYF. Written as DNA, the CDR3 is TGTGCCAGCTCACTTGTCGGCAGGGGGACAGATACGCAGTATTTT. Using reference TRBV18 and TRBJ2-3 for the parts outside the CDR3, the full variable domain is NAGVMQNPRHLVRRRGQEARLRCSPMKGHSHVYWYRQLPEEGLKFMVYLQKENIIDESGMPKERFSAEFPKEGPSILRIQQVVRGDSAAYFCASSLVGRGTDTQYFGPGTRLTVL.

This clone appeared a single time. This chain joins TRBV24-1 and TRBJ1-1; the match to TRBD1 covers 7 bases. Germline V lookup: CDR1 KGHDR, CDR2 SFDVKD. With 0 bases clipped from V and 1 base from J, the junction kept 4 bases outside the gene matches. The CDR3 loop spans 16 amino acids. The DNA for the CDR3 is TGTGCCACCAGTGATTTGACGGGGACAGCGAACACTGAAGCTTTCTTT. Protein product: CATSDLTGTANTEAFF.

CDR3 DNA sequence: TGTGCCACTTCCCACCGGGACACTACCCCCTCGCAGTACTTC. It specifies CATSHRDTTPSQYF. The chain links TRBV19 to TRBJ2-7; D perhaps matches TRBD1 (6 bases). The germline CDR1 and CDR2 sequences are LNHDA and SQIVND (reference sequence). The CDR3 sequence is 14 residues long. V was trimmed by 10 bases and J by 9 bases, leaving 25 bases between them.

The V and J genes are TRBV29-1 and TRBJ2-7; 8 bases map to TRBD1. The CDR3 has 13 residues. Germline V lookup: CDR1 SQVTM, CDR2 ANQGSEA. Trimming cost V 4 bases and J 2 bases; bases outside gene matches: 4. The CDR3: CSVGTGFPYEQYF. CDR3 nucleotides: TGCAGCGTTGGGACAGGGTTCCCCTACGAGCAGTACTTC.

The gene calls are TRBV15 and TRBJ2-3, with 10 bases that match TRBD1. After removal of 5 bases from V and 5 bases from J, the junction contained 7 bases not matched to a gene. The CDR3 consists of 15 residues. The germline V gene has CDR1 LNHNV and CDR2 YYDKDF (reference sequence). Written as DNA, the CDR3 is TGTGCCACCAGCCCAGGACAGGGGGGACTAGATACGCAGTATTTT. This gives the protein CATSPGQGGLDTQYF.

The rearrangement links TRBV27 to TRBJ2-1; 14 nucleotides match TRBD2. The CDR3 has 16 residues. Per germline, CDR1 MNHEY and CDR2 SMNVEV (reference sequence). J gave up 8 bases and V 4 bases, and 7 bases lay outside the gene matches. The DNA for the CDR3 is TGTGCCAGCAGTTGGGGACTAGCGGGAGCTTTAGATGAGCAGTTCTTC. It encodes CASSWGLAGALDEQFF.

The chain carries TRBV27 and TRBJ2-7; 9 nucleotides align to TRBD1. With 6 bases clipped from V and 2 bases from J, the junction kept 11 bases outside the gene matches. CDR3 length: 16 amino acids. In germline, CDR1 is MNHEY, CDR2 SMNVEV (reference sequence). CDR3 nucleotide sequence: TGTGCCAGCAGCTTAGTCAGCCGGGACAGGGCCTACGAGCAGTACTTC. Its translation: CASSLVSRDRAYEQYF.